This T cell receptor (beta chain) came from a study of CD8+ T cells in alopecia areata. V gave up 9 bases and J gave up 1 base, with 7 bases separating them. CDR1 and CDR2 from the germline V gene are SNHLY and FYNNEI. CDR3 size: 12 residues. RNA was isolated and reverse transcribed to cDNA, the sequencing template. Generated by immunoSEQ multiplex PCR, the TCRdb table keeps only in-frame clones and is missing some. The repertoire holds about 70,000 clones, with 45% to 50% as singletons. This clone appeared a few times. Collection of lesional scalp punch biopsies and peripheral blood was performed in alopecia areata patients.

This TCR was sampled from a human donor with alopecia areata. The starting material was CD8+ T cells sorted from blood, obtained at week 0. The chain combines TRBV2 with TRBJ2-1; D might be TRBD2 (5 bases). CDR3 coding DNA: TGTGCCAGAGAGGGTTCCTACAATGAGCAGTTCTTC. It is translated as CAREGSYNEQFF.